This note documents a single TCR beta chain sequence. The sample is drawn from a study of T cell changes during pregnancy in multiple sclerosis. The data were produced by immunoSEQ multiplex PCR, yet TCRdb's version contains in-frame clones alone and is incomplete. The profile shows 71,000 or so clones, approximately 90% of them singletons. Germline-derived CDR1 and CDR2 are LGHNT and FRNRAP. Trimming took 0 bases from V and 8 from J, leaving 14 bases between them. This CDR3 has 15 residues. The chain uses TRBV12-5 and TRBJ2-1, with D perhaps matching TRBD2 (8 bases). Source: peripheral blood, taken in the third trimester of pregnancy. The TCR comes from a female donor with multiple sclerosis, enrolled in a pregnancy study. CDR3 sequence reads: CASGLVTGGGDEQFF. The CDR3 nucleotides are TGTGCTAGTGGTTTGGTAACGGGAGGGGGCGATGAGCAGTTCTTC.